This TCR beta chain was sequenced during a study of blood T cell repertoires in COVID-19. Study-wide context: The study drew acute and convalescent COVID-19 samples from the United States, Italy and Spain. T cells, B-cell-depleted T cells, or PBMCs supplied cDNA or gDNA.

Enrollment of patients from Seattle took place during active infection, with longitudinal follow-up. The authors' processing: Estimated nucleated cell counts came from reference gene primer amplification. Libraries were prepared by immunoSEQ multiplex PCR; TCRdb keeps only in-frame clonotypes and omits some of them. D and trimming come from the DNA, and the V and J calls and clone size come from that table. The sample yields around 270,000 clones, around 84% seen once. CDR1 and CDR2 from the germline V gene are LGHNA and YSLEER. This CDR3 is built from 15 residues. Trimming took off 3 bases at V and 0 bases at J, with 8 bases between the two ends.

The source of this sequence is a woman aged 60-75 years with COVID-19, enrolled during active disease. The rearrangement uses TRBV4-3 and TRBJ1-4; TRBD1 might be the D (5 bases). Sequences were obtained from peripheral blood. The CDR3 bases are TGCGCCAGCAGCCAGGGGACTGCAACTAATGAAAAACTGTTTTTT. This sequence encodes CASSQGTATNEKLFF.